The 27 T cell receptor beta chains listed next were all sequenced from one sample in a study of T-cell memory formation after mild COVID-19. MiXCR, run by TCRdb on the 5' RACE reads, gives a single entry per CDR3 protein. The sample comprises about 350,000 distinct CDR3 sequences, 20% to 25% of which are singletons, and 21% rests with the top ten. The specimen was PBMCs or a T cell subset sorted from them (not recorded which). The receptors were gathered from a man aged 18 to 29 who had mild COVID-19 (a few samples of this study predate the infection). Cell type and time point are not known.

The chain combines TRBV4-1 with TRBJ1-2; no reliable D call. The CDR3 sequence is 14 residues long. In germline, CDR1 is MGHRA, CDR2 YSYEKL. The germline V and J ends were trimmed by 4 bases and 5 bases, with 14 bases remaining between them. The CDR3 coding sequence is TGCGCCAGCAGCCCCCGTCTGACAAGTTATGGCTACACCTTC. Translation: CASSPRLTSYGYTF.

The chain joins TRBV5-8 to TRBJ2-3; 9 bases line up with TRBD1. The trim removed 4 bases at V and 2 bases at J, leaving 5 bases unmatched. Looked up from germline, CDR1 is SGHTS and CDR2 is YDEGEE. This CDR3 spans 15 amino acids. The CDR3 coding sequence is TGTGCCAGCAGCCCTGGACAGGGGAACACAGATACGCAGTATTTT. This encodes CASSPGQGNTDTQYF.

This clonotype was observed a handful of times. The chain recombines TRBV12-3 or TRBV12-4 with TRBJ2-3; 10 nucleotides align to TRBD1. Trimming removed 2 bases from V and 4 bases from J; junction bases left unmatched: 3. This CDR3 has 15 amino acids. For the CDR3, the DNA is TGTGCCAGCAGTTTATTTGGGACAGGGGCAGATACGCAGTATTTT. It specifies CASSLFGTGADTQYF.

This clonotype turned up a few times. The V gene is TRBV5-1, the J gene TRBJ2-3; D remains ambiguous. The CDR3 contains 15 residues. Germline V gene data show CDR1 as SGHRS and CDR2 as YFSETQ. Trimming left V 0 bases short and J 1 base short, with 9 bases between. This CDR3 reads CASSLGTWGTDTQYF. In DNA form, the CDR3 reads TGCGCCAGCAGCTTGGGAACTTGGGGCACAGATACGCAGTATTTT. The full variable domain, with the rest looked up from reference TRBV5-1 and TRBJ2-3, is KAGVTQTPRYLIKTRGQQVTLSCSPISGHRSVSWYQQTPGQGLQFLFEYFSETQRNKGNFPGRFSGRQFSNSRSEMNVSTLELGDSALYLCASSLGTWGTDTQYFGPGTRLTVL.

This chain links TRBV6-2 or TRBV6-3 with TRBJ1-5, with D unclear. There are 14 residues in the CDR3. With 8 bases removed from V and 3 bases from J, the gap between germline ends came to 14 bases. From germline, CDR1 is MNHEY and CDR2 SVGEGT. CDR3 in DNA: TGTGCCAGCGAAAGTGGAGAGGACAATCAGCCCCAGCATTTT. It encodes CASESGEDNQPQHF.

This chain connects TRBV9 to TRBJ1-5, with a weak D call TRBD1 (5 bases). The germline CDR1 and CDR2 sequences are SGDLS and YYNGEE. This CDR3 is built from 15 residues. The V end was cut by 0 bases, the J end by 7 bases, with 14 bases between. CDR3 DNA sequence: TGTGCCAGCAGCGTAGGGCAGGGTCAAGGCCAGCCCCAGCATTTT. The encoded protein is CASSVGQGQGQPQHF.

Many counts were recorded for this clonotype. The J gene is TRBJ1-2, the V gene TRBV7-8; maybe TRBD1 (6 bases). CDR1 and CDR2 from the germline V gene are SGHVS and FQNEAQ. The CDR3 consists of 18 residues. V lost 0 bases, J lost 4 bases, and 21 bases lay in between. The chain's CDR3 is CASSLAAGGAGLGYGYTF. The DNA for the CDR3 is TGTGCCAGCAGCTTAGCGGCGGGGGGCGCGGGGCTGGGCTATGGCTACACCTTC.

V usage is TRBV29-1 and J usage is TRBJ2-7, with D perhaps matching TRBD1 (6 bases). Trimming left V 5 bases short and J 4 bases short, with 15 bases between. Per the germline V gene, CDR1 is SQVTM and CDR2 is ANQGSEA. The CDR3 runs to 13 residues. The CDR3 coding sequence is TGCAGCGTTAGAGGGGACAACGTATACGAGCAGTACGTC. It yields the protein CSVRGDNVYEQYV.

The chain couples TRBV3-1 to TRBJ2-5; D is unclear. V was trimmed by 4 bases and J by 1 base, leaving 10 bases between them. This CDR3 has 14 amino acids. Per the germline V gene, CDR1 is LGHDT and CDR2 is YNNKEL (reference sequence). The CDR3 DNA is TGTGCCAGCAGCCCCCCAACTATCCAAGAGACCCAGTACTTC. As protein: CASSPPTIQETQYF.

The chain uses TRBV5-1 and TRBJ2-7, with D tentatively TRBD1 (5 bases). CDR1 is SGHRS, CDR2 YFSETQ, per germline. CDR3 size: 14 residues. V lost 0 bases and J 6 bases, leaving 13 bases between the germline ends. The chain's CDR3 is CASSLVGANSEQYF. CDR3 sequence (DNA): TGCGCCAGCAGCTTGGTAGGGGCCAACTCCGAGCAGTACTTC. Complete variable domain (other parts from reference TRBV5-1 and TRBJ2-7): KAGVTQTPRYLIKTRGQQVTLSCSPISGHRSVSWYQQTPGQGLQFLFEYFSETQRNKGNFPGRFSGRQFSNSRSEMNVSTLELGDSALYLCASSLVGANSEQYFGPGTRLTVT.

The rearrangement links TRBV28 to TRBJ1-1; D is perhaps TRBD1 (5 bases). Germline V gene data show CDR1 as MDHEN and CDR2 as SYDVKM. There are 12 residues in the CDR3. V was pared by 7 bases and J by 6 bases, with 12 bases between. CDR3 sequence reads: CASKGANAEAFF. DNA of the CDR3: TGTGCCAGCAAAGGGGCAAACGCTGAAGCTTTCTTT.

This clonotype was found a few times. The chain carries TRBV20-1 and TRBJ2-3, with a possible D match to TRBD2 (6 bases). The CDR3 runs to 14 residues. Trimming pared 6 bases from V and 1 base from J, leaving 14 bases between. Per the germline V gene, CDR1 is DFQATT and CDR2 is SNEGSKA (reference sequence). The CDR3 is CSAGTFTGTDTQYF. CDR3 sequence (DNA): TGCAGTGCAGGGACTTTCACGGGCACAGATACGCAGTATTTT.

This clonotype was seen a handful of times. The chain combines TRBV7-9 with TRBJ2-7; 8 positions agree with TRBD1. Losses at the gene ends were 5 bases for V and 3 bases for J; bases not matched to a gene: 6. Germline CDR1 reads SEHNR; CDR2 reads FQNEAQ (reference sequence). The CDR3 extends over 14 amino acids. The CDR3 sequence: CASSRRTGNYEQYF. The CDR3 DNA is TGTGCCAGCAGCCGACGGACAGGGAACTACGAGCAGTACTTC.

This clonotype has more than one count but fewer than ten. The chain links TRBV9 to TRBJ2-7; 9 positions agree with TRBD1. The V segment lost 0 bases and the J segment 1 base; nucleotides outside the gene matches: 5. The V gene's germline CDR1 is SGDLS and CDR2 YYNGEE. CDR3 length equals 16 residues. The CDR3 spells CASSVDQDRGSYEQYF. CDR3 bases: TGTGCCAGCAGCGTAGATCAGGACAGGGGATCCTACGAGCAGTACTTC.

The gene calls are TRBV7-2 and TRBJ2-7; the D call may be TRBD1 or TRBD2 (6 bases each). The germline V gene encodes CDR1 SGHTA and CDR2 FQGNSA. The CDR3 consists of 13 residues. The V and J ends lost 5 bases and 2 bases respectively, with 10 bases between them. Here the CDR3 reads CASSPGGPYEQYV. CDR3 nucleotide sequence: TGTGCCAGCAGCCCCGGGGGCCCCTACGAGCAGTACGTC.

V and J are TRBV24-1 and TRBJ2-1; 7 bases are shared with TRBD1. V shed 3 bases and J 9 bases; nucleotides not matched to a gene: 7. The V gene's germline CDR1 is KGHDR and CDR2 SFDVKD. CDR3 length: 14 amino acids. This CDR3 reads CATSDRQGLGEQFF. CDR3 DNA sequence: TGTGCCACCAGTGATCGACAGGGTTTGGGTGAGCAGTTCTTC.

V usage is TRBV6-5 and J usage is TRBJ1-2, with D possibly matching TRBD1 (5 bases). The CDR3 is made up of 11 amino acids. The germline V gene encodes CDR1 MNHEY and CDR2 SVGAGI. The ends were cut back, 10 bases at V and 8 bases at J, with 14 bases in the middle. The DNA of the CDR3 is TGTGCCATCCGGGGGGGGATCGGCTACACCTTC. Protein product: CAIRGGIGYTF.

The chain has TRBV12-3 or TRBV12-4 and TRBJ2-7; D gene unclear. The CDR3 has 16 amino acids. V was trimmed by 3 bases and J by 1 base, leaving 16 bases between them. CDR3: CASSLLLRANSYEQYF. CDR3 in DNA: TGTGCCAGCAGTTTGTTATTACGAGCAAATTCCTACGAGCAGTACTTC.

This clonotype was observed a handful of times. The chain uses TRBV7-2 and TRBJ2-3, with D possibly called TRBD1 or TRBD2 (6 bases each). V was shortened by 4 bases and J by 3 bases, with 14 bases between the two germline ends. The germline V gene encodes CDR1 SGHTA and CDR2 FQGNSA. The CDR3 spans 15 residues. The CDR3 loop reads CASSWGASRTDTQYF. The CDR3 DNA is TGTGCCAGCAGCTGGGGGGCTAGCAGGACAGATACGCAGTATTTT.

This chain uses TRBV20-1 with TRBJ2-5; TRBD1 aligns across 8 bases. CDR1 DFQATT and CDR2 SNEGSKA come from the germline V gene (reference sequence). The CDR3 is made up of 12 amino acids. Unmatched junction bases numbered 4, after V lost 6 bases and J lost 4 bases. CDR3 sequence reads: CSASDRGETQYF. The CDR3 DNA is TGCAGTGCGAGCGACAGGGGAGAGACCCAGTACTTC.

The chain couples TRBV19 to TRBJ2-1; D may correspond to TRBD1 or TRBD2 (5 bases each). Trimming removed 6 bases from V and 8 bases from J, with 23 bases in between. The CDR3 has 16 amino acids. The germline V gene has CDR1 LNHDA and CDR2 SQIVND (reference sequence). CDR3 bases: TGTGCCAGTAGCCAGGGCTCCGGGGTTCTCGGCTATGAGCAGTTCTTC. Protein sequence: CASSQGSGVLGYEQFF.

The chain has TRBV4-1 and TRBJ1-4; 12 bases align to TRBD1. Trimming at V came to 6 bases and at J to 8 bases, leaving 16 bases not matched to a gene. Per the germline V gene, CDR1 is MGHRA and CDR2 is YSYEKL. This CDR3 comprises 18 residues. The CDR3 loop is CASRPLWGQGAVKEKLFF. CDR3 nucleotide sequence: TGCGCCAGCAGACCCCTGTGGGGACAGGGGGCGGTTAAGGAAAAACTGTTTTTT.

The rearrangement uses TRBV7-2 and TRBJ1-1, with D unclear. V lost 6 bases, J lost 10 bases, and 18 bases lay in between. The CDR3 contains 13 residues. CDR1 and CDR2 (germline): SGHTA, FQGNSA. The CDR3 loop reads CASSPLKGKAAFF. CDR3 DNA sequence: TGTGCCAGCAGTCCACTGAAAGGGAAGGCAGCTTTCTTT.

This clonotype was picked up a small number of times. The chain combines TRBV28 with TRBJ2-3; a weak D match, TRBD2 (6 bases). Trimming took 5 bases from V and 1 from J, leaving 16 bases between them. The V gene's germline CDR1 is MDHEN and CDR2 SYDVKM. The CDR3 loop spans 16 amino acids. The chain's CDR3 is CASSPPLEGRTDTQYF. The CDR3 DNA is TGTGCCAGCAGTCCCCCGTTGGAGGGCCGCACAGATACGCAGTATTTT.

This clonotype was found a few times. The rearrangement uses TRBV5-1 and TRBJ2-5; D possibly corresponds to TRBD1 (6 bases). The V end was cut by 0 bases, the J end by 2 bases, with 11 bases between. CDR1 and CDR2 from the germline V gene are SGHRS and YFSETQ. There are 15 residues in the CDR3. CDR3 sequence reads: CASSLGGHRQETQYF. CDR3 bases: TGCGCCAGCAGCTTGGGGGGACACCGTCAAGAGACCCAGTACTTC.

The V call is TRBV7-9, the J call TRBJ1-4; D possibly corresponds to TRBD1 (6 bases). Trimming cost V 4 bases and J 7 bases, with 13 bases left between them. The CDR3 spans 14 residues. Germline V gives CDR1 SEHNR, CDR2 FQNEAQ (reference sequence). Here the CDR3 DNA reads TGTGCCAGCAGCTCCCCGCGGGGGGCTGAAAAACTGTTTTTT. Protein: CASSSPRGAEKLFF.

Here the CDR3 reads CASSHPGGGLNEQFF. The CDR3 bases are TGCGCCAGCAGCCATCCCGGGGGAGGGCTCAACGAGCAGTTCTTC. V and J are TRBV4-1 and TRBJ2-1; 7 bases match TRBD2. The CDR3 extends over 15 amino acids. V lost 3 bases to trimming and J lost 10 bases; unmatched junction nucleotides: 12. Germline V lookup: CDR1 MGHRA, CDR2 YSYEKL.